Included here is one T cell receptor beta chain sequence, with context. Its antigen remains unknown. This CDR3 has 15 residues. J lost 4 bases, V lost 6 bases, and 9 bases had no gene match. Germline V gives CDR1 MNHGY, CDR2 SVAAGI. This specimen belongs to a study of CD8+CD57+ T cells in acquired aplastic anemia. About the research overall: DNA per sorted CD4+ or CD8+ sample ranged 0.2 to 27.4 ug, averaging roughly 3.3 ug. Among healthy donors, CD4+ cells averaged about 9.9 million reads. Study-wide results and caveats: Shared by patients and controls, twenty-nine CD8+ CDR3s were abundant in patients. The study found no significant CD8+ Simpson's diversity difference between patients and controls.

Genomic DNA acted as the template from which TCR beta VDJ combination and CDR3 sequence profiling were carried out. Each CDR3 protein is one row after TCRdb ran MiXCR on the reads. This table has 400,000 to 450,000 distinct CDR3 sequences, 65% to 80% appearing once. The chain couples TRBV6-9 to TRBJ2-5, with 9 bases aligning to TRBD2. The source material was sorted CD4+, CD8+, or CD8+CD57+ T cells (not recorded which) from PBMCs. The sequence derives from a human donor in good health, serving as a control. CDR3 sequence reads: CASRRAFSGGETQYF. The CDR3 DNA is TGTGCCAGCAGACGAGCCTTTAGCGGGGGAGAGACCCAGTACTTC.